This TCR beta chain was identified in a study of blood T cell repertoires in COVID-19. Study as a whole: Both acute and convalescent COVID-19 samples were obtained from the United States, Italy and Spain.

From germline, CDR1 is MGHRA and CDR2 YSYEKL. The germline V and J ends were trimmed by 0 bases and 4 bases, with 15 bases remaining between them. The CDR3 loop spans 16 amino acids. Followed over time, Seattle patients had been enrolled while infection was active. In the authors' methods: Amplification of reference gene primers provided the estimated nucleated cell counts. This table comes from immunoSEQ multiplex PCR, and its TCRdb copy is limited to in-frame clones, with some not included. That table gives V, J and clone size, and the DNA gave D and trimming. This repertoire shows 150,000 to 200,000 clones, under 85% found once; its top ten account for 6.9%.

The sequence derives from a man older than 75 with COVID-19, enrolled during active disease. The chain is built from TRBV4-1 and TRBJ1-2; D is ambiguous. The sample consisted of peripheral blood. The CDR3 loop reads CASSQDPGEVSYGYTF. The DNA of the CDR3 is TGCGCCAGCAGCCAAGACCCCGGGGAGGTGAGCTATGGCTACACCTTC.